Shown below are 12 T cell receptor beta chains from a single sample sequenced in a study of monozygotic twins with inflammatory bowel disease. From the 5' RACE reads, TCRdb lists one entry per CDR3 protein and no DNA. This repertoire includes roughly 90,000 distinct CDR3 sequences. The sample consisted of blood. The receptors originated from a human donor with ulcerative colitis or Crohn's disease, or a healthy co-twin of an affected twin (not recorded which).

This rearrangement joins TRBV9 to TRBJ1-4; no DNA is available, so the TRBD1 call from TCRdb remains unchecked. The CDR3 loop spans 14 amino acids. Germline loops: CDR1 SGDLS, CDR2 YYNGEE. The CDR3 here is CASSPQGPWEKLFF. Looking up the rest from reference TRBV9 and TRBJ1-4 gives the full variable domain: DSGVTQTPKHLITATGQRVTLRCSPRSGDLSVYWYQQSLDQGLQFLIQYYNGEERAKGNILERFSAQQFPDLHSELNLSSLELGDSALYFCASSPQGPWEKLFFGSGTQLSVL.

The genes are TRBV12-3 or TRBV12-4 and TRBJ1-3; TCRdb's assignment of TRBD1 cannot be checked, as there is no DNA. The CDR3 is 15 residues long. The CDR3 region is CASGPGTGSGNTIYF.

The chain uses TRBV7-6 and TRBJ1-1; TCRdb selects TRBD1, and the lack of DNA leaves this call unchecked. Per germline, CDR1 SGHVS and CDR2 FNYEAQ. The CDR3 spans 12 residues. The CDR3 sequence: CASSLGRNEAFF.

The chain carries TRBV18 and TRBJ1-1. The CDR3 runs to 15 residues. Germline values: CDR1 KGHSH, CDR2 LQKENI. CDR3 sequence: CASSPVAGSYTEAFF.

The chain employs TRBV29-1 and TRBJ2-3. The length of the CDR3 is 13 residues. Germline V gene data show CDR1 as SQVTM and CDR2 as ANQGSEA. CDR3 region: CSVAGGPTDTQDF.

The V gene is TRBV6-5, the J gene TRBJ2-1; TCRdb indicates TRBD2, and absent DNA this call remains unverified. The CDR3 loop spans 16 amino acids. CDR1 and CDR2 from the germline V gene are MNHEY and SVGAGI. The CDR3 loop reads CASSSAPGLAVNEQFF.

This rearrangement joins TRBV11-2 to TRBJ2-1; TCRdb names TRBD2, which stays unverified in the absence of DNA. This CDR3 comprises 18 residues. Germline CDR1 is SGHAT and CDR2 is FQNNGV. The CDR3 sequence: CASSSSGLALSSYNEQFF.

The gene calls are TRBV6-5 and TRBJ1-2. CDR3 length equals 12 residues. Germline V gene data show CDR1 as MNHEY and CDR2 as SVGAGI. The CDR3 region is CASGNWRDGYTF.

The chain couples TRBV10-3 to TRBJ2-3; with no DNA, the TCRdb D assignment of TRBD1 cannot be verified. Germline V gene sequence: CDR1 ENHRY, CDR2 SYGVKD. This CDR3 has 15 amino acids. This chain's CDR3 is CAISTEGPLTDTQYF.

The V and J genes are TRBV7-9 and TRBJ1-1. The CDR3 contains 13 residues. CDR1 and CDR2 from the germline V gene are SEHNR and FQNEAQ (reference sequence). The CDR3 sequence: CASSPFVDTEAFF. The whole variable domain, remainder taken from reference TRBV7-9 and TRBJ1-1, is DTGVSQNPRHKITKRGQNVTFRCDPISEHNRLYWYRQTLGQGPEFLTYFQNEAQLEKSRLLSDRFSAERPKGSFSTLEIQRTEQGDSAMYLCASSPFVDTEAFFGQGTRLTVV.

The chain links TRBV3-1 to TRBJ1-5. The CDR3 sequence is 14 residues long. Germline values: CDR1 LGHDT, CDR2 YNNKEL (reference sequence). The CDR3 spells CASSQSFSNQPQHF.

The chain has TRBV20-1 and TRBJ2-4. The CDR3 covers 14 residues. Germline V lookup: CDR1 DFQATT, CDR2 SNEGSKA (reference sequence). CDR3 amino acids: CSARDRGAKNMQYF.